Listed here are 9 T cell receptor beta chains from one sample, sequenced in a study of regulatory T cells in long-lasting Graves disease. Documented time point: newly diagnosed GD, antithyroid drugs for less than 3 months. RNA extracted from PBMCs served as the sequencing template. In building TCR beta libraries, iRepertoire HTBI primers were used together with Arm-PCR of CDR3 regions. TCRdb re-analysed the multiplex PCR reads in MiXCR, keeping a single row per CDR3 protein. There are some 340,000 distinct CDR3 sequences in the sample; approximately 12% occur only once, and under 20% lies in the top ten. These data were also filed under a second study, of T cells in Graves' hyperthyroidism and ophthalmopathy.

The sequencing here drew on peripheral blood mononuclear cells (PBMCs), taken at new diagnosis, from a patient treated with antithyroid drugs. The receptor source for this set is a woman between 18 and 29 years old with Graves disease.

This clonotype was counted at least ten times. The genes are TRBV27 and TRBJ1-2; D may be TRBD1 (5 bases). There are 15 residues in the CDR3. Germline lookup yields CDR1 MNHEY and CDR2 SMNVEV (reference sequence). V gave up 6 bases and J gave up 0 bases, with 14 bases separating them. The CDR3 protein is CASSDMTEPNYGYTF. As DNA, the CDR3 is TGTGCCAGCAGCGACATGACAGAACCTAACTATGGCTACACCTTC.

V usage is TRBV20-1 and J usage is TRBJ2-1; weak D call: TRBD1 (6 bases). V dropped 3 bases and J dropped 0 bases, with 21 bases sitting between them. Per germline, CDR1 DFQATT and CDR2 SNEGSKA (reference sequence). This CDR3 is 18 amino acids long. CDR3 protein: CSARTDRDKVASYNEQFF. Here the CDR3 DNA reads TGCAGTGCTAGGACCGATAGGGACAAAGTAGCCTCCTACAATGAGCAGTTCTTC.

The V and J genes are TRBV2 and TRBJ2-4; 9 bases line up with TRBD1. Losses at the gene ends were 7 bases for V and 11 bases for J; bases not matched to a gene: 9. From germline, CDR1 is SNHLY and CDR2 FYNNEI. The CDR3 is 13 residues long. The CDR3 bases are TGTGCCAGCAATCGGTGGGACAGGGTGGTTCAGTACTTC. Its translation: CASNRWDRVVQYF.

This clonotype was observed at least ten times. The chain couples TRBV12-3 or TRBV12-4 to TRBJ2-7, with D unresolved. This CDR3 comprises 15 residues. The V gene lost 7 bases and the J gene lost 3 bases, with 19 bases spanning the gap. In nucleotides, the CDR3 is TGTGCCAGCACCCCCGGTTGGGAAGAAGGCTACGAGCAGTACTTC. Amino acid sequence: CASTPGWEEGYEQYF.

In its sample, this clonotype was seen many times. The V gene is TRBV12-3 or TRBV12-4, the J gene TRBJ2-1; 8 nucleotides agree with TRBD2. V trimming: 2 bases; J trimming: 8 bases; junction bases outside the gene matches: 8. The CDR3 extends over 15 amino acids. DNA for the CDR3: TGTGCCAGCAGTTTACCTGGGCGGGGGGAGGATGAGCAGTTCTTC. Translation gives CASSLPGRGEDEQFF.

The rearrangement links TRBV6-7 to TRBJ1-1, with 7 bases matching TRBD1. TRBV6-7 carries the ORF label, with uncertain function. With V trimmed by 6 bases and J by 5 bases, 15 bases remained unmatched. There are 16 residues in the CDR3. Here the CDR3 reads CASSQTKDRVLTEAFF. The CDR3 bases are TGTGCCAGCAGCCAAACAAAAGACAGGGTATTGACTGAAGCTTTCTTT.

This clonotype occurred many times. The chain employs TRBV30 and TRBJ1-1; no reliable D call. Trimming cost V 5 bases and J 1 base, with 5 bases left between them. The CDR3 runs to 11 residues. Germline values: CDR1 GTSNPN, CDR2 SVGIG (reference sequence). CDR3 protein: CAWVRNTEAFF. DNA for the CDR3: TGTGCCTGGGTCCGGAACACTGAAGCTTTCTTT.

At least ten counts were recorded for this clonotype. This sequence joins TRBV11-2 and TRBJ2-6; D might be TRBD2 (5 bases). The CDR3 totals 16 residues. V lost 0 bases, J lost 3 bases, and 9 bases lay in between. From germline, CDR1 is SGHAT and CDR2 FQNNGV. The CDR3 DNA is TGTGCCAGCAGCTTAGAACTAGTAGGTGGGGCCAACGTCCTGACTTTC. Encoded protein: CASSLELVGGANVLTF.

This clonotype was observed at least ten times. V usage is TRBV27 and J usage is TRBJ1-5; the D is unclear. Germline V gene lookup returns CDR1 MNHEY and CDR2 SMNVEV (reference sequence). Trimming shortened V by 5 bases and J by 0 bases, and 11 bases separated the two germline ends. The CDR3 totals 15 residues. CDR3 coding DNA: TGTGCCAGCAGTCGGACGGGCAGTAGCAATCAGCCCCAGCATTTT. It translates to CASSRTGSSNQPQHF.